One and the same sample provided the 25 T cell receptor beta chains below, sequenced in a study of blood T cell repertoires in COVID-19. Sequencing used immunoSEQ multiplex PCR; TCRdb keeps in-frame clones, though not all of them. The profile covers approximately 90,000 clones, with 70% to 90% appearing a single time and about a sixth taken by the ten largest. Source material: peripheral blood. All receptors come from a human donor in a cohort sampled during active COVID-19.

This chain uses TRBV6-2 or TRBV6-3 with TRBJ1-5; TRBD1 matches at 8 bases. Germline CDR1 reads MNHEY; CDR2 reads SVGEGT. The length of the CDR3 is 14 residues. Losses at the gene ends were 5 bases for V and 2 bases for J; bases not matched to a gene: 2. The CDR3 nucleotides read TGTGCCAGCAGTCCGGGACAGGGCAATCAGCCCCAGCATTTT. Translating it yields CASSPGQGNQPQHF.

This chain's CDR3 is CASSPGQSNQPQHF. The CDR3 DNA reads as TGTGCCAGCTCACCTGGACAGAGCAATCAGCCCCAGCATTTT. V gene TRBV18 combines with J gene TRBJ1-5, with D perhaps matching TRBD1 (6 bases). This CDR3 has 14 residues. Looked up from germline, CDR1 is KGHSH and CDR2 is LQKENI. V was shortened by 3 bases and J by 1 base, with 7 bases between the two germline ends.

As to this clone: The junction differs from germline at one of its ends, possibly a read error. The chain is built from TRBV13 and TRBJ1-1; TRBD1 matches at 10 bases. This CDR3 spans 16 amino acids. CDR1 PRHDT and CDR2 FYEKMQ come from the germline V gene (reference sequence). The CDR3: CASSAGTGDVNTEAFF. CDR3 bases: TGTGCCAGCAGCGCCGGGACAGGGGACGTGAATACTGAAGCTTTCTTT.

The chain has TRBV5-1 and TRBJ1-1; tentatively, D is TRBD1 (5 bases). This CDR3 is built from 14 residues. V was cut by 0 bases and J by 1 base, with 7 bases left in between. Germline V lookup: CDR1 SGHRS, CDR2 YFSETQ. CDR3 loop: CASSLAGSNTEAFF. As DNA, the CDR3 is TGCGCCAGCAGCTTGGCAGGGTCGAACACTGAAGCTTTCTTT.

The chain links TRBV5-4 to TRBJ2-1, with D perhaps TRBD1 (6 bases). CDR3 size: 15 residues. Germline lookup yields CDR1 SGHNT and CDR2 YYREEE (reference sequence). The ends were cut back, 5 bases at V and 0 bases at J, with 12 bases in the middle. CDR3 in DNA: TGTGCCAGCAGACGACAGGACAGCTCCTACAATGAGCAGTTCTTC. Its translation is CASRRQDSSYNEQFF.

The sample holds one count of this clone. J is TRBJ1-2 and V is TRBV4-2; the D gene is possibly TRBD1 (5 bases). The V end was cut by 1 base, the J end by 5 bases, with 14 bases between. CDR1 and CDR2 from the germline V gene are LGHNA and YNFKEQ. This CDR3 is 15 amino acids long. CDR3 region: CASSQGKGRMYGYTF. The CDR3 DNA sequence: TGTGCCAGCAGCCAAGGAAAGGGGAGGATGTATGGCTACACCTTC.

V and J are TRBV19 and TRBJ2-5, with D unresolved. In germline, CDR1 is LNHDA, CDR2 SQIVND (reference sequence). Trimming pared 4 bases from V and 4 bases from J, leaving 10 bases between. This CDR3 has 13 amino acids. This CDR3 reads CASSNRQRETQYF. In nucleotides, the CDR3 is TGTGCCAGTAGTAACCGACAACGAGAGACCCAGTACTTC. Combining the CDR3 with reference TRBV19 and TRBJ2-5 gives the whole variable domain DGGITQSPKYLFRKEGQNVTLSCEQNLNHDAMYWYRQDPGQGLRLIYYSQIVNDFQKGDIAEGYSVSREKKESFPLTVTSAQKNPTAFYLCASSNRQRETQYFGPGTRLLVL.

The rearrangement uses TRBV3-1 (or the pseudogene TRBV3-2) and TRBJ1-5, with D perhaps TRBD1 (5 bases). V lost 3 bases to trimming and J lost 3 bases, with 24 bases between them. The V gene's germline CDR1 is LGHDT and CDR2 YNNKEL (reference sequence). The length of the CDR3 is 19 residues. Here the CDR3 DNA reads TGTGCCAGCAGCCATGTCAGGGAAAGGGGTCGGAACTACAATCAGCCCCAGCATTTT. It specifies CASSHVRERGRNYNQPQHF.

The V and J genes are TRBV19 and TRBJ2-1, with TRBD1 matching over 11 bases. Trimming at V came to 6 bases and at J to 8 bases, leaving 9 bases not matched to a gene. This CDR3 spans 15 amino acids. Germline V gives CDR1 LNHDA, CDR2 SQIVND (reference sequence). The CDR3 coding sequence is TGTGCCAGTAGAGACACCGGGACAGGGGGAGATGAGCAGTTCTTC. Amino acid sequence: CASRDTGTGGDEQFF.

The genes are TRBV27 and TRBJ1-2; 7 bases are shared with TRBD1. Germline V gene sequence: CDR1 MNHEY, CDR2 SMNVEV (reference sequence). This CDR3 region has 18 residues. The V and J ends lost 3 bases and 6 bases, in that order; junction bases with no gene match: 19. CDR3 coding DNA: TGTGCCAGCAGTTTCAGCCGACAGGGCGCATTCGCTTCAAATGGCTACACCTTC. It is translated as CASSFSRQGAFASNGYTF.

The rearrangement uses TRBV28 and TRBJ2-7; tentative D call: TRBD1 (6 bases). The V end was cut by 3 bases, the J end by 0 bases, with 12 bases between. This CDR3 has 15 amino acids. Germline V CDR1 and CDR2: MDHEN, SYDVKM. Here the CDR3 DNA reads TGTGCCAGCAGTTTGGCAGGGGCAAGCTCCTACGAGCAGTACTTC. Translating it yields CASSLAGASSYEQYF. The full variable domain, its missing parts supplied by reference TRBV28 and TRBJ2-7, is DVKVTQSSRYLVKRTGEKVFLECVQDMDHENMFWYRQDPGLGLRLIYFSYDVKMKEKGDIPEGYSVSREKKERFSLILESASTNQTSMYLCASSLAGASSYEQYFGPGTRLTVT.

V and J are TRBV21-1 and TRBJ1-4; TRBD1, the table's D call, lacks a check against the DNA. TRBV21-1 is labeled a pseudogene. This CDR3 region has 12 residues. CDR3: CAINATNEKLFF. CDR3 nucleotides: TGTGCCATCAATGCAACTAATGAAAAACTGTTTTTT.

The rearrangement joins TRBV9 to TRBJ2-5, with D perhaps TRBD2 (6 bases). The CDR3 runs 15 residues. Trimming removed 4 bases at V and 4 bases at J, with 17 bases between. CDR1 is SGDLS and CDR2 is YYNGEE in the germline V gene. The CDR3 DNA follows: TGTGCCAGCAGCCCTAGGAGGGGAAAGGGAGAGACCCAGTACTTC. Amino acid sequence: CASSPRRGKGETQYF.

This chain joins TRBV7-9 and TRBJ2-7; 7 bases match TRBD2. The germline CDR1 and CDR2 sequences are SEHNR and FQNEAQ (reference sequence). V lost 6 bases to trimming and J lost 7 bases; unmatched junction nucleotides: 12. The CDR3 runs 14 residues. The CDR3 DNA follows: TGTGCCAGCAGTTTCACAAGCGGGGTTGAAGAGCAGTACTTC. Protein sequence: CASSFTSGVEEQYF.

The chain combines TRBV19 with TRBJ2-5; D gene uncertain. The V end was cut by 1 base, the J end by 5 bases, with 5 bases between. The germline gives CDR1 LNHDA, CDR2 SQIVND (reference sequence). The length of the CDR3 is 12 residues. DNA for the CDR3: TGTGCCAGTAGTATAGGAGCGGAGACCCAGTACTTC. Translating gives CASSIGAETQYF. Together with reference TRBV19 and TRBJ2-5, the CDR3 gives the full variable domain: DGGITQSPKYLFRKEGQNVTLSCEQNLNHDAMYWYRQDPGQGLRLIYYSQIVNDFQKGDIAEGYSVSREKKESFPLTVTSAQKNPTAFYLCASSIGAETQYFGPGTRLLVL.

The V and J genes are TRBV7-2 and TRBJ2-2; TRBD2 aligns across 8 bases. V shed 4 bases and J 5 bases; nucleotides not matched to a gene: 9. The CDR3 sequence is 16 residues long. Germline loops: CDR1 SGHTA, CDR2 FQGNSA. The CDR3, as DNA: TGTGCCAGCAGCTCGAGATTTCCGGGGGGGACCGGGGAGCTGTTTTTT. It translates to CASSSRFPGGTGELFF. Combining the CDR3 with reference TRBV7-2 and TRBJ2-2 gives the whole variable domain GAGVSQSPSNKVTEKGKDVELRCDPISGHTALYWYRQSLGQGLEFLIYFQGNSAPDKSGLPSDRFSAERTGGSVSTLTIQRTQQEDSAVYLCASSSRFPGGTGELFFGEGSRLTVL.

This clone has a handful of counts. The chain employs TRBV7-2 and TRBJ2-5, with 13 bases aligning to TRBD2. The CDR3 is 19 residues long. CDR1 and CDR2 (germline): SGHTA, FQGNSA. The trim removed 2 bases at V and 0 bases at J, leaving 9 bases unmatched. The CDR3 nucleotides are TGTGCCAGCAGCTTACGGACTAGCGGGGGATTATTGTACCAAGAGACCCAGTACTTC. Residues: CASSLRTSGGLLYQETQYF. Drawing the rest from reference TRBV7-2 and TRBJ2-5, the complete variable domain is GAGVSQSPSNKVTEKGKDVELRCDPISGHTALYWYRQSLGQGLEFLIYFQGNSAPDKSGLPSDRFSAERTGGSVSTLTIQRTQQEDSAVYLCASSLRTSGGLLYQETQYFGPGTRLLVL.

This chain links TRBV2 with TRBJ2-7; the D gene is possibly TRBD1 (5 bases). V lost 6 bases and J lost 6, with 18 bases in between. CDR3 length: 14 residues. Germline lookup yields CDR1 SNHLY and CDR2 FYNNEI. CDR3 sequence: CASRKVGRAVEQYF. DNA for the CDR3: TGTGCCAGCAGGAAGGTTGGCAGGGCGGTCGAGCAGTACTTC.

The rearrangement links TRBV5-1 to TRBJ2-4; 7 nucleotides agree with TRBD1. The trim removed 3 bases at V and 6 bases at J, leaving 6 bases unmatched. The V gene's germline CDR1 is SGHRS and CDR2 YFSETQ. There are 14 residues in the CDR3. In DNA form, the CDR3 reads TGCGCCAGCAGCTCGTCCCGACAGGGAAACATTCAGTACTTC. It specifies CASSSSRQGNIQYF. The full variable domain, rest sourced from reference TRBV5-1 and TRBJ2-4, is KAGVTQTPRYLIKTRGQQVTLSCSPISGHRSVSWYQQTPGQGLQFLFEYFSETQRNKGNFPGRFSGRQFSNSRSEMNVSTLELGDSALYLCASSSSRQGNIQYFGAGTRLSVL.

The genes are TRBV13 and TRBJ2-5; maybe TRBD1 (6 bases). The V end lost 4 bases, the J end lost 2 bases, and 11 bases lay between the germline ends. CDR1 and CDR2 from the germline V gene are PRHDT and FYEKMQ (reference sequence). This CDR3 has 14 amino acids. For the CDR3, the DNA is TGTGCCAGCAGCTCAATGGACAGTCAAGAGACCCAGTACTTC. Translation: CASSSMDSQETQYF.

This chain uses TRBV5-6 with TRBJ2-7; the match to TRBD1 covers 8 bases. Germline CDR1 SGHDT, CDR2 YYEEEE. V lost 4 bases, J lost 0 bases, and 6 bases stayed unmatched. The CDR3 extends over 15 amino acids. The CDR3: CASSISGTGSYEQYF. The CDR3 nucleotides are TGTGCCAGCAGCATCTCCGGGACAGGCTCCTACGAGCAGTACTTC.

This chain connects TRBV9 to TRBJ2-5, with TRBD2 identical over 9 bases. CDR1 is SGDLS and CDR2 is YYNGEE in the germline V gene. After removal of 0 bases from V and 5 bases from J, the junction contained 8 bases not matched to a gene. The length of the CDR3 is 16 residues. CDR3 sequence reads: CASSVEASGDWETQYF. The CDR3 DNA reads as TGTGCCAGCAGCGTAGAGGCTAGCGGGGATTGGGAGACCCAGTACTTC.

This clone was counted a single time. This rearrangement joins TRBV18 to TRBJ2-5, with D tentatively TRBD1 (6 bases). Germline V gene data show CDR1 as KGHSH and CDR2 as LQKENI. The CDR3 contains 13 residues. The ends were cut back, 3 bases at V and 9 bases at J, with 14 bases in the middle. In nucleotides, the CDR3 is TGTGCCAGCTCACCGGGGGCCCTTGGGGCCCAGTACTTC. Translation: CASSPGALGAQYF.

The rearrangement joins TRBV4-2 to TRBJ1-6; 8 bases line up with TRBD1. V shed 4 bases and J 9 bases; nucleotides not matched to a gene: 11. This CDR3 region has 16 residues. The germline CDR1 and CDR2 sequences are LGHNA and YNFKEQ. DNA for the CDR3: TGTGCCAGCAGCCCCGGACAGGGAGTCGTTGGTTCACCCCTCCACTTT. Its protein is CASSPGQGVVGSPLHF.

The chain employs TRBV16 and TRBJ1-2, with D possibly being TRBD1 (5 bases). The CDR3 extends over 14 amino acids. V dropped 0 bases and J dropped 8 bases, with 13 bases sitting between them. The germline V gene has CDR1 KGHSY and CDR2 FQNENV. The CDR3 DNA sequence: TGTGCCAGCAGCCAATCGCCGGGGGAAGGGGGCTACACCTTC. Translating gives CASSQSPGEGGYTF.